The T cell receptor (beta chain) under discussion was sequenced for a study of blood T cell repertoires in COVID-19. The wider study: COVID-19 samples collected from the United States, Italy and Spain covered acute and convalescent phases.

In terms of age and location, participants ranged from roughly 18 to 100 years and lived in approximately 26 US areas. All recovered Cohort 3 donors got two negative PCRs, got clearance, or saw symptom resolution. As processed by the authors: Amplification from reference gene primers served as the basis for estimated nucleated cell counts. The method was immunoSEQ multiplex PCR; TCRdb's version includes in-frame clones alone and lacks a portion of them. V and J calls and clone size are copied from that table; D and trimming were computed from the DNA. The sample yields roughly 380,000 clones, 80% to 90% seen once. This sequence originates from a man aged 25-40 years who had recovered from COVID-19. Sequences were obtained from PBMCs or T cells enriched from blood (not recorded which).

The CDR3 protein is CASSQVRGTNNSPLHF. The CDR3 DNA follows: TGCGCCAGCAGCCAAGTGAGGGGGACTAATAATTCACCCCTCCACTTT. The J gene is TRBJ1-6, the V gene TRBV4-1; tentative D call: TRBD1 (6 bases). The length of the CDR3 is 16 residues. The germline CDR1 and CDR2 sequences are MGHRA and YSYEKL. Trimming stripped 1 base from V and 5 bases from J, with 12 bases between.